This passage covers 13 T cell receptor beta chains from one sample sequenced in a study of blood T cell repertoires in COVID-19. Data came from immunoSEQ multiplex PCR; TCRdb stores just in-frame clones and leaves some out. The table has about 130,000 clones, nearly 90% seen once. Sequencing was performed on peripheral blood. The receptor source for this set is a woman older than 75 with acute or convalescent COVID-19.

The rearrangement links TRBV28 to TRBJ2-7; 9 bases map to TRBD1. The V gene end was trimmed by 7 bases and the J gene end by 3 bases; junction bases not matched to a gene: 19. The CDR3 runs 18 residues. From germline, CDR1 is MDHEN and CDR2 SYDVKM. The CDR3 reads CASNSIGGWDRADYEQYF. The CDR3 coding sequence is TGTGCCAGCAATTCTATAGGTGGTTGGGACAGGGCAGACTACGAGCAGTACTTC.

The chain carries TRBV10-3 and TRBJ2-7, with a weak D call TRBD2 (5 bases). The CDR3 extends over 13 amino acids. With 5 bases removed from V and 5 bases from J, the gap between germline ends came to 13 bases. Germline CDR1 ENHRY, CDR2 SYGVKD. As DNA, the CDR3 is TGTGCCATCAGTTGGAGGCGGTCGGACGAGCAGTACTTC. Its translation is CAISWRRSDEQYF.

This rearrangement joins TRBV5-1 to TRBJ2-3; 9 nucleotides agree with TRBD1. The germline CDR1 and CDR2 sequences are SGHRS and YFSETQ. The V segment lost 0 bases and the J segment 1 base; nucleotides outside the gene matches: 3. CDR3 length equals 16 residues. CDR3: CASSLARQGGTDTQYF. CDR3 DNA sequence: TGCGCCAGCAGCTTGGCCAGACAGGGGGGCACAGATACGCAGTATTTT.

The chain recombines TRBV5-1 with TRBJ2-5; D may be TRBD2 (5 bases). This CDR3 has 13 amino acids. Trimming removed 1 base at V and 5 bases at J, with 9 bases between. CDR1 SGHRS and CDR2 YFSETQ come from the germline V gene. CDR3 nucleotides: TGCGCCAGCAGCTTGTACGGGGTGGAGACCCAGTACTTC. Translated: CASSLYGVETQYF. Based on the CDR3 plus reference TRBV5-1 and TRBJ2-5, the full variable domain is KAGVTQTPRYLIKTRGQQVTLSCSPISGHRSVSWYQQTPGQGLQFLFEYFSETQRNKGNFPGRFSGRQFSNSRSEMNVSTLELGDSALYLCASSLYGVETQYFGPGTRLLVL.

This chain links TRBV5-6 with TRBJ2-5, with D possibly matching TRBD2 (7 bases). Germline CDR1 SGHDT, CDR2 YYEEEE. CDR3 length equals 15 residues. V lost 4 bases and J 5 bases, leaving 18 bases between the germline ends. CDR3 DNA sequence: TGTGCCAGCAGCCGCGACGGGGGGCCAGGGGAGACCCAGTACTTC. Translating gives CASSRDGGPGETQYF.

This clone was recorded only once. J is TRBJ2-7 and V is TRBV5-6, with TRBD2 as a possible D gene (5 bases). Germline CDR1 is SGHDT and CDR2 is YYEEEE. Trimming removed 4 bases at V and 0 bases at J, with 20 bases between. This CDR3 has 17 amino acids. CDR3 sequence reads: CASSAYPRRRSSYEQYF. The CDR3 bases are TGTGCCAGCAGCGCATACCCTCGGAGGAGAAGCTCCTACGAGCAGTACTTC.

V is TRBV7-8 and J is TRBJ2-5, with TRBD2 matching 8 bases. CDR3 length equals 15 residues. V shed 3 bases, J shed 7 bases, and the junction held 10 bases outside the gene matches. The germline V gene has CDR1 SGHVS and CDR2 FQNEAQ. The CDR3, as DNA: TGTGCCAGCAGCTTTTCCGGGAGGGCCCTCGGGACCCAGTACTTC. It translates to CASSFSGRALGTQYF. Using reference TRBV7-8 and TRBJ2-5 for the parts outside the CDR3, the full variable domain is GAGVSQSPRYKVAKRGQDVALRCDPISGHVSLFWYQQALGQGPEFLTYFQNEAQLDKSGLPSDRFFAERPEGSVSTLKIQRTQQEDSAVYLCASSFSGRALGTQYFGPGTRLLVL.

The CDR3 protein is CASSLDRETDTQYF. The CDR3 DNA reads TGTGCCAGCAGCTTGGACAGGGAGACAGATACGCAGTATTTT. The rearrangement uses TRBV7-2 and TRBJ2-3, with TRBD1 matching over 8 bases. This CDR3 is 14 amino acids long. Germline trimming cut 3 bases from V and 3 bases from J; bases unmatched to any gene: 2. The germline V gene encodes CDR1 SGHTA and CDR2 FQGNSA.

This chain links TRBV5-4 with TRBJ1-1; 8 nucleotides align to TRBD1. The CDR3 contains 14 residues. Germline values: CDR1 SGHNT, CDR2 YYREEE (reference sequence). The V gene end was trimmed by 3 bases and the J gene end by 3 bases; junction bases not matched to a gene: 4. CDR3 nucleotides: TGTGCCAGCAGCTACACAGGGGGAGACACTGAAGCTTTCTTT. It translates to CASSYTGGDTEAFF.

This chain uses TRBV6-5 with TRBJ2-7; TRBD1 aligns across 9 bases. The germline CDR1 and CDR2 sequences are MNHEY and SVGAGI. V gave up 5 bases and J gave up 4 bases; unmatched junction bases: 6. This CDR3 has 14 amino acids. The CDR3 is CASSTGQGPYEQYF. The CDR3 bases are TGTGCCAGCAGTACTGGACAGGGGCCTTACGAGCAGTACTTC.

For the CDR3, the DNA is TGTGCCAGAATGAGCCTCGGGGAGACCCAGTACTTC. Amino acid sequence: CARMSLGETQYF. The chain couples TRBV2 to TRBJ2-5; D gene ambiguous. Trimming removed 9 bases at V and 5 bases at J, with 13 bases between. The germline CDR1 and CDR2 sequences are SNHLY and FYNNEI. CDR3 length equals 12 residues.

The chain has TRBV7-2 and TRBJ1-2; D may be TRBD1 (5 bases). Trimming pared 1 base from V and 0 bases from J, leaving 9 bases between. Germline loops: CDR1 SGHTA, CDR2 FQGNSA. The CDR3 extends over 15 amino acids. The CDR3 nucleotides are TGTGCCAGCAGCTTAGGCGGCAGGGCTAACTATGGCTACACCTTC. Protein: CASSLGGRANYGYTF.

The CDR3 reads CASSKLGGRDTQYF. CDR3 DNA sequence: TGTGCCAGTAGTAAGCTAGGAGGAAGGGATACGCAGTATTTT. The chain employs TRBV19 and TRBJ2-3, with a tentative D call TRBD2 (5 bases). The germline V gene encodes CDR1 LNHDA and CDR2 SQIVND (reference sequence). The V end lost 4 bases, the J end lost 6 bases, and 14 bases lay between the germline ends. This CDR3 has 14 amino acids.